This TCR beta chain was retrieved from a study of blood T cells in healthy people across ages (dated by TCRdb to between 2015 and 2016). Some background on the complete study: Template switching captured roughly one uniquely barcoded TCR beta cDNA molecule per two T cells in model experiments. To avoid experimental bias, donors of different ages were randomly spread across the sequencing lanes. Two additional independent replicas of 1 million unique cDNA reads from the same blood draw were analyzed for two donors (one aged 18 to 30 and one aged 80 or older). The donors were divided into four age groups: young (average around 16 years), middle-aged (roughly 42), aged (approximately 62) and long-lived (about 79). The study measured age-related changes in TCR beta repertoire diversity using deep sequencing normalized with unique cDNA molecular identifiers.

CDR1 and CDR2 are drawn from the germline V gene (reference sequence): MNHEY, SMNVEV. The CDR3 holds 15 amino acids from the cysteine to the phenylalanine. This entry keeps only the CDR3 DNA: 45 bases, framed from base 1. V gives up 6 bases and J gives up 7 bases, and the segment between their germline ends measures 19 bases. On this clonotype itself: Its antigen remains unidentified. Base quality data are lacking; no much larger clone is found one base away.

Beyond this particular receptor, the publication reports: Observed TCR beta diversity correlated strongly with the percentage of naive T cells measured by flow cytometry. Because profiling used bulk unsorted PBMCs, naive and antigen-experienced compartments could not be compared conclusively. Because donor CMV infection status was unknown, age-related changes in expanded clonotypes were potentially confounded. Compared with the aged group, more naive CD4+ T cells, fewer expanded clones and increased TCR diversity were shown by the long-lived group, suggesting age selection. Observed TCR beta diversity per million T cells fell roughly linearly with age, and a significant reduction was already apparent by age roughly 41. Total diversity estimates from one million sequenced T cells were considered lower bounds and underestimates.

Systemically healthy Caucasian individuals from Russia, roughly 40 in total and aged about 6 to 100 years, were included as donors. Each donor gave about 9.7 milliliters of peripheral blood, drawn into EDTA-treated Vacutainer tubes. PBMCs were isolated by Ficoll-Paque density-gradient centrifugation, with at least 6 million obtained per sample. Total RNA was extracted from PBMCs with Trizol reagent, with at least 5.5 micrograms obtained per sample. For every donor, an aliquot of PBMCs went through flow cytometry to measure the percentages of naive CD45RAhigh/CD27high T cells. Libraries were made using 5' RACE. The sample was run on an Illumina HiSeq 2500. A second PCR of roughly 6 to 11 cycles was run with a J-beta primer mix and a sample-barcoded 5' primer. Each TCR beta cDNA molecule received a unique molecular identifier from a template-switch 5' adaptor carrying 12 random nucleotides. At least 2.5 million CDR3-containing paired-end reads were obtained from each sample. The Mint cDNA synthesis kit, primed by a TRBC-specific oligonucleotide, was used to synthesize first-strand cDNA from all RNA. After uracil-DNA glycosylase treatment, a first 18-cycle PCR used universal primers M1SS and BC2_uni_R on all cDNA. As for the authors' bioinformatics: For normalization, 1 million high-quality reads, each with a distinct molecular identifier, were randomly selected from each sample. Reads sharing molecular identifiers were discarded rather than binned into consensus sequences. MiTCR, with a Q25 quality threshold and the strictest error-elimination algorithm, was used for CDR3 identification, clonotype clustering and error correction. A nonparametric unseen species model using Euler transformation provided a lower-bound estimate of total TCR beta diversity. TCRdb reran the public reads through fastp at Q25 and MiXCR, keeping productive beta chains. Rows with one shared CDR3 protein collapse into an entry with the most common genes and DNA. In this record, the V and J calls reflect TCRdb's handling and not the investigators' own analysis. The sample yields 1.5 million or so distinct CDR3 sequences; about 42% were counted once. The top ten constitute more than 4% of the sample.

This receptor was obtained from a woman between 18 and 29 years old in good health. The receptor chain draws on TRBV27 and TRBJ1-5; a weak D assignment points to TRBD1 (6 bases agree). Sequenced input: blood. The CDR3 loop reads CASRISAGALQPQHF. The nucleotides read TGTGCCAGCAGAATCTCGGCGGGGGCCTTACAGCCCCAGCATTTT.